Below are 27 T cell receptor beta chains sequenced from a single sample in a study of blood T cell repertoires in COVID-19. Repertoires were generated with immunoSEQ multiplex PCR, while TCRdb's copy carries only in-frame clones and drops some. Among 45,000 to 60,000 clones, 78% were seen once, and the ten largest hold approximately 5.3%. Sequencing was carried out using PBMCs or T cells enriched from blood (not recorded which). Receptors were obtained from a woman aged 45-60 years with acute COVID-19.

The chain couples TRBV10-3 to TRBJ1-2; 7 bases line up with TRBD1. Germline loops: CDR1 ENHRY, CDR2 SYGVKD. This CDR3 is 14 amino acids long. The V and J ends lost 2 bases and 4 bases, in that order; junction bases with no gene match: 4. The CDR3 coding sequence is TGTGCCATCAGTGAGGACAGGGCCCTCTATGGCTACACCTTC. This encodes CAISEDRALYGYTF.

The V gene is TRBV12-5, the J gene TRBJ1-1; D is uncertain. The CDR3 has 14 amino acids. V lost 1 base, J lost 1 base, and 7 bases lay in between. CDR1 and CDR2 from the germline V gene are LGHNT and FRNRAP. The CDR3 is CASGLGIRNTEAFF. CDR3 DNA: TGTGCTAGTGGTTTGGGTATCAGGAACACTGAAGCTTTCTTT.

CDR3 loop: CASSLRQGAYGYTF. The CDR3 coding sequence is TGTGCCAGCAGCCTCCGACAGGGGGCGTATGGCTACACCTTC. The V call is TRBV5-6, the J call TRBJ1-2; the match to TRBD1 covers 10 bases. CDR1 and CDR2 from the germline V gene are SGHDT and YYEEEE. J was trimmed by 5 bases and V by 4 bases; bases with no gene match: 5. The CDR3 is made up of 14 amino acids. The whole variable domain, remainder taken from reference TRBV5-6 and TRBJ1-2, is DAGVTQSPTHLIKTRGQQVTLRCSPKSGHDTVSWYQQALGQGPQFIFQYYEEEERQRGNFPDRFSGHQFPNYSSELNVNALLLGDSALYLCASSLRQGAYGYTFGSGTRLTVV.

Written as DNA, the CDR3 is TGTGCCAGCAGAGTAACAGGAAACCAAGAGACCCAGTACTTC. It yields the protein CASRVTGNQETQYF. The chain employs TRBV6-5 and TRBJ2-5, with D possibly being TRBD1 (5 bases). This CDR3 contains 14 residues. Per germline, CDR1 MNHEY and CDR2 SVGAGI. Trimming pared 6 bases from V and 0 bases from J, leaving 11 bases between.

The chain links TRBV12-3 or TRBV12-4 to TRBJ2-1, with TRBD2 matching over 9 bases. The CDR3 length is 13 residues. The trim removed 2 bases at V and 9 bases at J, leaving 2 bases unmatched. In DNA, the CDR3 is TGTGCCAGCAGTTTACTAGCGGGGACTGAGCAGTTCTTC. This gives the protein CASSLLAGTEQFF.

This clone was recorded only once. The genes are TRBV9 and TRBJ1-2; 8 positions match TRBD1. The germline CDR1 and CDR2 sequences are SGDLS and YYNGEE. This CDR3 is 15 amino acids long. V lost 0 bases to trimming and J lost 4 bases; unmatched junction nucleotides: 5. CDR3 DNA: TGTGCCAGCAGCGTAGCGACAGGGGCTGGCTATGGCTACACCTTC. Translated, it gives CASSVATGAGYGYTF.

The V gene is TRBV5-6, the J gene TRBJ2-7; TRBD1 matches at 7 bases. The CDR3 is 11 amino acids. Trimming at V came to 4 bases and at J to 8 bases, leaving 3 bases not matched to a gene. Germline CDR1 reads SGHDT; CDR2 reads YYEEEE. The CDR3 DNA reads TGTGCCAGCAGCCGGGACAGCCAGCAGTACTTC. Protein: CASSRDSQQYF.

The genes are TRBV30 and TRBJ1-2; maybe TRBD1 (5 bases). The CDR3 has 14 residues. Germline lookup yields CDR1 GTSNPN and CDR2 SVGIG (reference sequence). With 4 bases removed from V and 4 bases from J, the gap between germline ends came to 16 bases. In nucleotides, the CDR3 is TGTGCCTGGAAGGGGTTTACAGGCATCTATGGCTACACCTTC. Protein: CAWKGFTGIYGYTF.

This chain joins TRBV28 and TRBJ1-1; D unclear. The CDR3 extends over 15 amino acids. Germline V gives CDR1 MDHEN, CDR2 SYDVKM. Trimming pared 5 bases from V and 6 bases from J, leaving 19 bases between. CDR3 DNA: TGTGCCAGCAGTCTCCCCACGACGGGAAGATCTGAAGCTTTCTTT. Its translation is CASSLPTTGRSEAFF.

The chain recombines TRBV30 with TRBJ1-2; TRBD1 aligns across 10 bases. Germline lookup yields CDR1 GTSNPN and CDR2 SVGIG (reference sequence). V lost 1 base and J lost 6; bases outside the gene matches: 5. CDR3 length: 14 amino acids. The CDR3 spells CAWSADRGRHGYTF. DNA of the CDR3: TGTGCCTGGAGTGCCGACAGGGGGCGGCATGGCTACACCTTC. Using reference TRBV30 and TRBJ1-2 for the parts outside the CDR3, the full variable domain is SQTIHQWPATLVQPVGSPLSLECTVEGTSNPNLYWYRQAAGRGLQLLFYSVGIGQISSEVPQNLSASRPQDRQFILSSKKLLLSDSGFYLCAWSADRGRHGYTFGSGTRLTVV.

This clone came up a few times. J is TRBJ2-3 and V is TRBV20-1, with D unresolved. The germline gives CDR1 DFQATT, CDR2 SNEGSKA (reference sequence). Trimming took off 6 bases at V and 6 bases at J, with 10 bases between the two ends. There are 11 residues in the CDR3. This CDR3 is CSAEYSDTQYF. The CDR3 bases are TGCAGTGCAGAATATAGCGATACGCAGTATTTT.

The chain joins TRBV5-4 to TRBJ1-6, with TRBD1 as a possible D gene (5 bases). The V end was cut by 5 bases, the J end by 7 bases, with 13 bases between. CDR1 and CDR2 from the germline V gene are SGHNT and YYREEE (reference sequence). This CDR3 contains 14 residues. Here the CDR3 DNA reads TGTGCCAGCAGTTGGAGGGGCCTGAATTCACCCCTCCACTTT. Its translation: CASSWRGLNSPLHF.

The CDR3 sequence is CAIYGNTEAFF. DNA of the CDR3: TGTGCCATTTACGGGAACACTGAAGCTTTCTTT. This chain uses TRBV11-3 with TRBJ1-1, with D uncertain. This CDR3 has 11 amino acids. CDR1 and CDR2 (germline): SGHNT, YENEEA. The germline V and J ends were trimmed by 10 bases and 1 base, with 7 bases remaining between them.

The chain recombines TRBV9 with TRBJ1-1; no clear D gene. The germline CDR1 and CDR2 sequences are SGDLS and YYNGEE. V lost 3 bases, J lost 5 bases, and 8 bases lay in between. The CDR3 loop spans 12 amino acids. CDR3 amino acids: CASSDGETEAFF. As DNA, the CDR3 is TGTGCCAGCAGCGACGGGGAGACTGAAGCTTTCTTT.

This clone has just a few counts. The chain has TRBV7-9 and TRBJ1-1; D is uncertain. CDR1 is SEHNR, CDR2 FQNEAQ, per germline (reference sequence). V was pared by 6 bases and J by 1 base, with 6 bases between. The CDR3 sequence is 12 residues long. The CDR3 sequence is CASRAANTEAFF. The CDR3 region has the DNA TGTGCCAGCAGAGCGGCGAACACTGAAGCTTTCTTT.

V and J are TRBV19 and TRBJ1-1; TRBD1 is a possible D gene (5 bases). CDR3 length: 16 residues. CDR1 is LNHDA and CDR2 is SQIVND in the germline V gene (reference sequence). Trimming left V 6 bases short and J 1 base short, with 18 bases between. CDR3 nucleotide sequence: TGTGCCAGTAGCTGGACATACCCCGAAGAGAACACTGAAGCTTTCTTT. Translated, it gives CASSWTYPEENTEAFF.

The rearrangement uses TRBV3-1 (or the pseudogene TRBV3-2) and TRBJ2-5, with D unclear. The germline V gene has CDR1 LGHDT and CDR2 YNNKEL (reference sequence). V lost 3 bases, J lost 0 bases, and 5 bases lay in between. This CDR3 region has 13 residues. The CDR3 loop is CASSQGDQETQYF. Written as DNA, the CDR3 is TGTGCCAGCAGCCAGGGCGACCAAGAGACCCAGTACTTC.

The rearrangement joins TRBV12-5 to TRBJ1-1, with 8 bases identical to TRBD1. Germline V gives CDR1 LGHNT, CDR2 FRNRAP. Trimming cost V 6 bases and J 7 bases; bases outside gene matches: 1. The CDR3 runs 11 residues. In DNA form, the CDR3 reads TGTGCTAGTGGAGGACAGGGTGAAGCTTTCTTT. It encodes CASGGQGEAFF.

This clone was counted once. The CDR3 DNA reads TGTGCCTGGAGAGCCGGACAAGCAACTAATGAAAAACTGTTTTTT. It is translated as CAWRAGQATNEKLFF. The chain couples TRBV30 to TRBJ1-4; D perhaps matches TRBD1 (5 bases). Germline CDR1 GTSNPN, CDR2 SVGIG (reference sequence). This CDR3 is built from 15 residues. Trimming took off 3 bases at V and 0 bases at J, with 11 bases between the two ends.

As DNA, the CDR3 is TGTGCCAGCAGTCCTCCCGGAGGGGGCAAAGGGTATGGCTACACCTTC. The encoded protein is CASSPPGGGKGYGYTF. V is TRBV28 and J is TRBJ1-2; 7 bases align to TRBD1. Looked up from germline, CDR1 is MDHEN and CDR2 is SYDVKM. CDR3 length equals 16 residues. V lost 5 bases and J lost 5; bases outside the gene matches: 14.

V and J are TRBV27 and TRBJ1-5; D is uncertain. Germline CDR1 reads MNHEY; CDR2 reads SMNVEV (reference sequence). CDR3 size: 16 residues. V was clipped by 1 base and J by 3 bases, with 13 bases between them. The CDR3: CASSLFYLDSNQPQHF. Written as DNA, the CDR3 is TGTGCCAGCAGTTTATTTTACCTCGACTCCAATCAGCCCCAGCATTTT.

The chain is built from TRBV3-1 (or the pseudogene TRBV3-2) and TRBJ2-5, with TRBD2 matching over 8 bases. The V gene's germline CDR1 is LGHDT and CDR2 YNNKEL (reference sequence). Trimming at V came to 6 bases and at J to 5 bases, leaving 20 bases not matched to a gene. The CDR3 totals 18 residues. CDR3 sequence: CASRPLPGGAAASETQYF. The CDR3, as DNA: TGTGCCAGCAGACCCCTTCCCGGGGGGGCCGCTGCGTCCGAGACCCAGTACTTC.

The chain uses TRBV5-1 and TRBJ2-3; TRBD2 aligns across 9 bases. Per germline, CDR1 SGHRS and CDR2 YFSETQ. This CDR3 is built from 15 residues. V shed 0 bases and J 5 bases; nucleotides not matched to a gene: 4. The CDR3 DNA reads TGCGCCAGCAGCTTGGGACTAGCGGATGGAGATACGCAGTATTTT. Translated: CASSLGLADGDTQYF.

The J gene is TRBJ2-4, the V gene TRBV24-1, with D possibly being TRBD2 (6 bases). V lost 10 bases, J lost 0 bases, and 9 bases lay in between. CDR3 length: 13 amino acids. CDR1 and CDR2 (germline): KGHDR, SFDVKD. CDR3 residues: CATPGRAKNIQYF. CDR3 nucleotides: TGTGCCACTCCCGGGAGAGCCAAAAACATTCAGTACTTC.

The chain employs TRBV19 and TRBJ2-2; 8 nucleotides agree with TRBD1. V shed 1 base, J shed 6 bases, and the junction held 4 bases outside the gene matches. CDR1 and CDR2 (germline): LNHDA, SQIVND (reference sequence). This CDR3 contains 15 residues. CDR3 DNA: TGTGCCAGTAGTATAGTCTTACAGGGGGCCGGGGAGCTGTTTTTT. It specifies CASSIVLQGAGELFF.

The CDR3 sequence is CSASSGPYGYTF. The CDR3 coding sequence is TGCAGTGCTAGTTCTGGGCCCTATGGCTACACCTTC. The J gene is TRBJ1-2, the V gene TRBV20-1, with no clear D. This CDR3 has 12 amino acids. V lost 3 bases to trimming and J lost 4 bases, with 9 bases between them. CDR1 and CDR2 from the germline V gene are DFQATT and SNEGSKA (reference sequence).

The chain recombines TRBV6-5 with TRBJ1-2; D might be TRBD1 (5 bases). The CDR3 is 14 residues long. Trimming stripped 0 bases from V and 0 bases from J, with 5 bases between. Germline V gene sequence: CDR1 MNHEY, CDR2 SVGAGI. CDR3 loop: CASSYSTANYGYTF. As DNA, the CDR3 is TGTGCCAGCAGTTACTCGACAGCTAACTATGGCTACACCTTC.